This T cell receptor beta chain was sequenced for a study of blood T cell repertoires in COVID-19. Study as a whole: The United States, Italy and Spain supplied acute and convalescent COVID-19 samples. Nucleic acid was either cDNA or gDNA, and it came from T cells, B-cell-depleted T cells, or PBMCs.

The V end lost 3 bases, the J end lost 4 bases, and 16 bases lay between the germline ends. The CDR3 length is 15 residues. Germline CDR1 is SGDLS and CDR2 is YYNGEE. Original data processing: Estimated nucleated cell counts came from reference gene primer amplification. The protocol was immunoSEQ multiplex PCR, while the TCRdb copy is restricted to in-frame clones and leaves out a portion. The V and J calls and the clone size are those of that table, but D and trimming were determined from the DNA. The data hold about 170,000 clones, with 80% to 90% observed a single time. The J gene is TRBJ1-2, the V gene TRBV9; D is undetermined. Sequencing was done on a sample of peripheral blood. The clonotype comes from a man between 18 and 35 years old with active or convalescent COVID-19. The CDR3 coding sequence is TGTGCCAGCAGCGCAACGTCAACAGTTCCCTATGGCTACACCTTC. Amino acids: CASSATSTVPYGYTF.